This T cell receptor beta chain was observed in a study of control samples from healthy donors and cancer patients. On this clone: Different DNA sequences within this sample yield the same CDR3.

The CDR3 has 13 amino acids. Germline-derived CDR1 and CDR2 are GTSNPN and SVGIG (reference sequence). Trimming pared 2 bases from V and 1 base from J, leaving 8 bases between. This table comes from immunoSEQ multiplex PCR, and its TCRdb copy is limited to in-frame clones, with some not included. The sample lists about 190,000 clones, about 91% seen once, with 1.8% in the top ten. Sequencing was done on a sample of blood. The rearrangement joins TRBV30 to TRBJ1-1; D uncertain. This TCR was recovered from a man aged 25-40 years in good health. CDR3: CAWSFSPNTEAFF. CDR3 nucleotide sequence: TGTGCCTGGAGTTTCTCACCGAACACTGAAGCTTTCTTT.